The text below deals with one TCR beta chain. The antigen is unknown. These data come from a study of cytomegalovirus exposure and HLA in healthy donors. Study-wide findings and caveats: It was reported that the classifier diagnosed cytomegalovirus status with high specificity and sensitivity in both the original and validation cohorts. Judged likely to be a sequencing artifact was a cluster of highly shared sequence variants. Analyses of presence and absence presupposed an approximately uniform sequencing depth across donors.

All donors participated as healthy donors of bone marrow. PCR was performed using 60 Vbeta and 13 Jbeta primers. Clones were sequenced by immunoSEQ multiplex PCR, and TCRdb holds only the in-frame ones, with some missing. The sample holds more than 90,000 clones, over 60% seen once. CDR3 length equals 17 residues. Germline lookup yields CDR1 MGHRA and CDR2 YSYEKL. V shed 0 bases and J 7 bases; nucleotides not matched to a gene: 6. The clonotype originates from a boy between 10 and 17 years old in good health and CMV-seropositive. The gene calls are TRBV4-1 and TRBJ2-3; TRBD2 matches at 14 bases. Sequenced material: PBMCs. CDR3 sequence: CASSQDYGTSGSHTQYF. The CDR3 nucleotides read TGCGCCAGCAGCCAAGACTACGGGACTAGCGGGAGCCATACGCAGTATTTT.